A selection of T cell receptor beta chains follows, all from one sample in a study of blood T cell repertoires in COVID-19. Sequencing was performed with immunoSEQ multiplex PCR; in TCRdb, only in-frame clones are kept and a portion is missing. Of 90,000 to 100,000 clones listed, 65% to 90% are singletons. Sequenced sample: peripheral blood. The source is a man between 60 and 75 years old with acute or convalescent COVID-19. Both conserved end residues are trimmed from each CDR3. The order of the fields is J gene, D gene, V gene, CDR3 protein. D genes are given only for firm matches.

>TRBJ1-5|TRBD1|TRBV5-6
ASSLAGTGGAQPQH
>TRBJ2-5|-|TRBV28
ASSFRARETQY
>TRBJ1-1|-|TRBV5-5
ASSLVVGKPNTEAF
>TRBJ1-1|-|TRBV18
ASSPGRDGLQAF
>TRBJ1-4|-|TRBV2
ASSVRGRREKLF
>TRBJ1-5|TRBD1|TRBV7-2
ASSLSYGQGYQPQH
>TRBJ1-2|TRBD1|TRBV28
ASQDRPYGYT
>TRBJ1-6|-|TRBV3-1/TRBV3-2
ASSYERAGGSPLH
>TRBJ2-7|-|TRBV7-8
ASQEGKSSYEQY
>TRBJ1-4|TRBD1|TRBV28
ASSLQGSAEKLF
>TRBJ2-3|TRBD2|TRBV7-2
ASRERGKTDTQY
>TRBJ1-2|-|TRBV7-2
ASSLEGSLLNGYT
>TRBJ2-5|-|TRBV5-8
ASSLLIRGAGETQY
>TRBJ1-2|-|TRBV19
ASTRRDNYGYT
>TRBJ2-5|TRBD1|TRBV5-1
ASSRQGQWGQETQY
>TRBJ2-2|TRBD2|TRBV27
ASSLRTSGGVNTGELF
>TRBJ2-2|TRBD2|TRBV4-3
ASSQSFSGGYTGELF
>TRBJ1-2|-|TRBV29-1
SVDGTNPWDYGYT
>TRBJ2-3|TRBD2|TRBV6-2/TRBV6-3
ASSYGGTTPTNTQY
>TRBJ2-3|TRBD2|TRBV30
AWSWGGGTDTQY
>TRBJ2-1|-|TRBV11-3
ASSNGGNEQF
>TRBJ1-5|-|TRBV5-1
ASSLAEGGQPQH
>TRBJ2-7|-|TRBV6-1
ASSEQANSYEQY
>TRBJ2-5|TRBD2|TRBV5-6
ASSLERGETQY
>TRBJ2-4|-|TRBV19
ASSEQGRIAKNIQY
>TRBJ1-2|-|TRBV5-4
ASSLQGGVGLGYT
>TRBJ1-2|-|TRBV6-1
ASSDGGPGYT
>TRBJ1-2|TRBD1|TRBV6-1
ASSALDRANYGYT
>TRBJ2-1|TRBD1|TRBV6-4
ASRRGPDNEQF
>TRBJ1-2|-|TRBV9
ASSVDLRAVDYT
>TRBJ2-7|TRBD1|TRBV7-3
ASSVDRGREQY
>TRBJ1-1|-|TRBV27
ASAPLRGSTEAF